This is a list of T cell receptor beta chains from one sample in a study of blood T cell repertoires in COVID-19. The protocol was immunoSEQ multiplex PCR, while the TCRdb copy is restricted to in-frame clones and leaves out a portion. The table shows fewer than 80,000 clones, with around 90% occurring only once. Sequenced sample: peripheral blood. All receptors come from a human donor in a cohort sampled during active COVID-19. CDR3s include the opening cysteine and the closing phenylalanine or tryptophan. Fields, in order: CDR3 length, clone size, D gene, V gene, J gene, CDR3 DNA, CDR3 protein. D genes are given only for firm matches. Clone size is shown for a subset of rows, as once, few, many or a class of expanded clone.

>15|few|NA|TRBV7-2|TRBJ2-7
TGTGCCAGCAGCTTAGATGGAGGGGAGGCCTTGCGGCAGTACTTC
CASSLDGGEALRQYF
>16|NA|NA|TRBV6-2/TRBV6-3|TRBJ2-7
TGTGCCAGCAGTGACGGGGGGCGAGTACAAACCTACGAGCAGTACTTC
CASSDGGRVQTYEQYF
>14|NA|TRBD1|TRBV19|TRBJ1-4
TGTGCCAGTAGCAGGGACAGGGGGCGAGAAAAACTGTTTTTT
CASSRDRGREKLFF
>17|NA|TRBD2|TRBV30|TRBJ2-1
TGTGCCTGGAGTGTACAGGGCAGGACTAGCGGGGGGAATGAGCAGTTCTTC
CAWSVQGRTSGGNEQFF
>19|NA|TRBD2|TRBV19|TRBJ2-3
TGTGCCAGTAGTGTGGGACTAGCGGGGGTTCTCTCTAGCACAGATACGCAGTATTTT
CASSVGLAGVLSSTDTQYF
>18|once|TRBD2|TRBV27|TRBJ2-1
TGTGCCAGCAGTTTACGAGGGGCTAGCGGGGGGGCGGACAATGAGCAGTTCTTC
CASSLRGASGGADNEQFF
>15|NA|TRBD1|TRBV28|TRBJ1-6
TGTGCCAGCAGTCTGGGGGACAGGGGAAATTCACCCCTCCACTTT
CASSLGDRGNSPLHF
>13|NA|NA|TRBV5-6|TRBJ1-3
TGTGCCAGCAGCGGTGACAGGGGAAACACCATATATTTT
CASSGDRGNTIYF
>17|NA|TRBD2|TRBV19|TRBJ2-2
TGTGCCAGTAGTATACTAGCGGGCCCCGCGAACACCGGGGAGCTGTTTTTT
CASSILAGPANTGELFF
>14|NA|NA|TRBV6-1|TRBJ2-7
TGTGCCAGCAGTGAGCCCGGTAGCTCCTACGAGCAGTACTTC
CASSEPGSSYEQYF
>19|NA|NA|TRBV16|TRBJ1-2
TGTGCCAGCAGCCTTACCGAATCCCCTTGGGGGCAGGGCGACTATGGCTACACCTTC
CASSLTESPWGQGDYGYTF
>15|NA|NA|TRBV5-8|TRBJ2-2
TGTGCCAGCAGCCGAGGACAGTCGAACACCGGGGAGCTGTTTTTT
CASSRGQSNTGELFF
>12|NA|NA|TRBV12-3/TRBV12-4|TRBJ1-2
TGTGCCAGCAGCCTCACGGGTCATGGCTACACCTTC
CASSLTGHGYTF
>15|NA|NA|TRBV7-9|TRBJ2-1
TGTGCCAGCAGCTTAGGAGGAGGATCCTACAATGAGCAGTTCTTC
CASSLGGGSYNEQFF
>14|NA|NA|TRBV7-8|TRBJ1-3
TGTGCCAGCACCCAACGAGGGTTATCAAACACCATATATTTT
CASTQRGLSNTIYF
>13|NA|NA|TRBV28|TRBJ2-5
NA
CASSSSAGETQYF
>17|NA|NA|TRBV9|TRBJ1-3
TGTGCCAGCAGCGTAGAGGCAGGGGCCTTCTCTGGAAACACCATATATTTT
CASSVEAGAFSGNTIYF
>15|NA|NA|TRBV4-2|TRBJ1-1
TGTGCCAGCAGCCAAAGCAGACAAACGAACACTGAAGCTTTCTTT
CASSQSRQTNTEAFF
>14|once|NA|TRBV6-5|TRBJ1-1
TGTGCCAGCAGAGCGCCGGGACAGAACACTGAAGCTTTCTTT
CASRAPGQNTEAFF
>16|NA|TRBD2|TRBV3-1/TRBV3-2|TRBJ2-5
TGTGCCAGCAGCCATATCAGAGCGGGGGGGCAAGAGACCCAGTACTTC
CASSHIRAGGQETQYF
>14|few|TRBD1|TRBV28|TRBJ2-4
TGTGCCAGCAGTAAACAGGGGGGCAAAAACATTCAGTACTTC
CASSKQGGKNIQYF
>15|NA|TRBD1|TRBV7-2|TRBJ1-3
TGTGCCAGCAGCTTTGGTCGGACAGGGGGAAACACCATATATTTT
CASSFGRTGGNTIYF
>15|NA|TRBD1|TRBV28|TRBJ2-2
TGTGCCAGCATCCAGGGGGCTCCGAACACCGGGGAGCTGTTTTTT
CASIQGAPNTGELFF
>15|NA|TRBD1|TRBV10-3|TRBJ2-4
TGTGCCATCAGTGAGACCGGGACAGGACAGAACATTCAGTACTTC
CAISETGTGQNIQYF
>14|NA|TRBD2|TRBV27|TRBJ2-7
TGTGCCAGCAGCCATAGCGGGGGCCACTACGAGCAGTACTTC
CASSHSGGHYEQYF
>11|NA|NA|TRBV20-1|TRBJ2-1
TGCAGTGCTAGATTGAGGGATGAGCAGTTCTTC
CSARLRDEQFF